These 21 T cell receptor beta chains were sequenced from one sample in a study of cytomegalovirus exposure and HLA in healthy donors (dated by TCRdb to the late 2010s). Library prep was done by the immunoSEQ multiplex PCR assay. For the multiplex PCR, a mixture combining 60 forward primers for TCR Vbeta segments and 13 reverse primers for TCR Jbeta segments was used. TCRdb's version of the immuneACCESS table is confined to in-frame rearrangements and falls short of the full clone set. An unresolved V gene accounts for under half of the shortfall where checked; the remainder is of unknown origin. Recorded for this sample are under 100,000 clones; around three fifths of them occurred a single time. The ten largest clones take up over 12% of the sample. The sample was PBMCs. All receptors come from a middle-aged woman in good health and CMV-seropositive.

The chain uses TRBV9 and TRBJ1-3; D gene ambiguous. Germline CDR1 reads SGDLS; CDR2 reads YYNGEE. CDR3 length: 15 amino acids. Trimming pared 1 base from V and 2 bases from J, leaving 10 bases between. The CDR3 nucleotides are TGTGCCAGCAGCGTAACCGAGCCCCCTGGAAACACCATATATTTT. Its protein is CASSVTEPPGNTIYF.

The chain joins TRBV7-9 to TRBJ2-2; tentative D call: TRBD2 (6 bases). This CDR3 comprises 13 residues. Between the trimmed V and J ends, which lost 5 bases and 8 bases, there was a span of 12 bases. The V gene's germline CDR1 is SEHNR and CDR2 FQNEAQ (reference sequence). Written as DNA, the CDR3 is TGTGCCAGCAGCCTCACGGCGGGGGGGGAGCTGTTTTTT. Translation gives CASSLTAGGELFF.

The chain couples TRBV19 to TRBJ2-7, with a possible D match to TRBD1 (5 bases). The CDR3 loop spans 14 amino acids. With 6 bases removed from V and 1 base from J, the gap between germline ends came to 13 bases. Germline V CDR1 and CDR2: LNHDA, SQIVND (reference sequence). This chain's CDR3 is CASSPLTESYEQYF. CDR3 DNA: TGTGCCAGTAGCCCGTTGACAGAGTCCTACGAGCAGTACTTC.

The rearrangement links TRBV19 to TRBJ2-7, with TRBD2 identical over 15 bases. The CDR3 is made up of 18 amino acids. Germline CDR1 is LNHDA and CDR2 is SQIVND (reference sequence). V lost 4 bases, J lost 0 bases, and 7 bases stayed unmatched. CDR3 DNA: TGTGCCAGTAGTAAGGGACTAGCGGGAGGTCGTCTCTCCTACGAGCAGTACTTC. This codes for CASSKGLAGGRLSYEQYF.

The CDR3 spells CATSGRTGTQETQYF. The CDR3 nucleotides are TGTGCCACCAGCGGAAGGACAGGGACCCAAGAGACCCAGTACTTC. The gene calls are TRBV15 and TRBJ2-5, with 8 bases matching TRBD1. With V trimmed by 5 bases and J by 1 base, 6 bases remained unmatched. The CDR3 length is 15 residues. CDR1 is LNHNV, CDR2 YYDKDF, per germline (reference sequence). The variable domain in full, completed from reference TRBV15 and TRBJ2-5, reads DAMVIQNPRYQVTQFGKPVTLSCSQTLNHNVMYWYQQKSSQAPKLLFHYYDKDFNNEADTPDNFQSRRPNTSFCFLDIRSPGLGDTAMYLCATSGRTGTQETQYFGPGTRLLVL.

The chain recombines TRBV27 with TRBJ2-5; 8 bases match TRBD1. Per the germline V gene, CDR1 is MNHEY and CDR2 is SMNVEV (reference sequence). The V and J ends lost 8 bases and 5 bases, in that order; junction bases with no gene match: 13. This CDR3 comprises 15 residues. The CDR3 DNA follows: TGTGCCAGCGCGATGACAGGGGTTTTTTTGGAGACCCAGTACTTC. It codes for CASAMTGVFLETQYF.

The chain joins TRBV28 to TRBJ2-6, with D perhaps matching TRBD1 (5 bases). This CDR3 has 17 residues. V lost 4 bases and J lost 2, with 15 bases in between. CDR1 MDHEN and CDR2 SYDVKM come from the germline V gene. CDR3 in DNA: TGTGCCAGCAGTTCTTCAGGGTTAGTGCCTGGGGCCAACGTCCTGACTTTC. Amino acids: CASSSSGLVPGANVLTF.

The chain links TRBV7-3 to TRBJ2-5; no definite D call. This CDR3 region has 14 residues. Trimming stripped 1 base from V and 0 bases from J, with 6 bases between. In germline, CDR1 is SGHTA, CDR2 FQGTGA. Here the CDR3 reads CASSLRANQETQYF. In DNA, the CDR3 is TGTGCCAGCAGCTTAAGGGCCAACCAAGAGACCCAGTACTTC. Full variable domain (rest looked up from reference TRBV7-3 and TRBJ2-5): GAGVSQTPSNKVTEKGKYVELRCDPISGHTALYWYRQSLGQGPEFLIYFQGTGAADDSGLPNDRFFAVRPEGSVSTLKIQRTERGDSAVYLCASSLRANQETQYFGPGTRLLVL.

The sample holds a few counts of this clone. V usage is TRBV6-5 and J usage is TRBJ2-5, with D possibly matching TRBD2 (5 bases). Germline V gene lookup returns CDR1 MNHEY and CDR2 SVGAGI. The V end lost 3 bases, the J end lost 3 bases, and 8 bases lay between the germline ends. There are 13 residues in the CDR3. CDR3: CASSYRREETQYF. The CDR3 DNA reads TGTGCCAGCAGTTATCGGCGGGAAGAGACCCAGTACTTC.

V usage is TRBV19 and J usage is TRBJ2-5; maybe TRBD1 (5 bases). V lost 6 bases to trimming and J lost 4 bases, with 15 bases between them. From germline, CDR1 is LNHDA and CDR2 SQIVND (reference sequence). The CDR3 consists of 14 residues. Here the CDR3 reads CASRDRLSGETQYF. CDR3 coding DNA: TGTGCCAGTAGAGACAGACTTTCGGGAGAGACCCAGTACTTC.

The chain employs TRBV7-6 and TRBJ1-4; 10 nucleotides agree with TRBD1. Trimming at V came to 5 bases and at J to 5 bases, leaving 5 bases not matched to a gene. Germline V gives CDR1 SGHVS, CDR2 FNYEAQ. The CDR3 totals 15 residues. CDR3 nucleotide sequence: TGTGCCAGCAGCCAAGGACAGGGGGGGAATGAAAAACTGTTTTTT. Translation: CASSQGQGGNEKLFF.

CDR3 loop: CASSVQSGRGETQYF. For the CDR3, the DNA is TGTGCCAGCAGCGTCCAGTCTGGTAGAGGAGAGACCCAGTACTTC. J is TRBJ2-5 and V is TRBV9; D gene unclear. Deletions cut 2 bases from V and 4 bases from J, with 15 bases between. This CDR3 comprises 15 residues. Germline CDR1 is SGDLS and CDR2 is YYNGEE. Combining the CDR3 with reference TRBV9 and TRBJ2-5 gives the whole variable domain DSGVTQTPKHLITATGQRVTLRCSPRSGDLSVYWYQQSLDQGLQFLIQYYNGEERAKGNILERFSAQQFPDLHSELNLSSLELGDSALYFCASSVQSGRGETQYFGPGTRLLVL.

This chain links TRBV4-3 with TRBJ1-5; D gene unclear. The CDR3 consists of 15 residues. Trimming cost V 4 bases and J 2 bases, with 12 bases left between them. Germline CDR1 and CDR2: LGHNA and YSLEER. The CDR3 coding sequence is TGCGCCAGCAGCCCGCTGTGGGGAGGCAATCAGCCCCAGCATTTT. The encoded protein is CASSPLWGGNQPQHF.

The CDR3 DNA reads as TGTGCCAGCACCCTACAGGTCCGGTACACTGAAGCTTTCTTT. It encodes CASTLQVRYTEAFF. The chain couples TRBV2 to TRBJ1-1; a possible D gene is TRBD1 (5 bases). V dropped 7 bases and J dropped 3 bases, with 15 bases sitting between them. CDR1 is SNHLY and CDR2 is FYNNEI in the germline V gene. There are 14 residues in the CDR3. The whole variable domain, filled in from reference TRBV2 and TRBJ1-1, reads EPEVTQTPSHQVTQMGQEVILRCVPISNHLYFYWYRQILGQKVEFLVSFYNNEISEKSEIFDDQFSVERPDGSNFTLKIRSTKLEDSAMYFCASTLQVRYTEAFFGQGTRLTVV.

This clone was detected only a few times. The chain uses TRBV5-1 and TRBJ2-7, with D unresolved. Germline lookup yields CDR1 SGHRS and CDR2 YFSETQ. The CDR3 has 14 residues. Deletions cut 4 bases from V and 2 bases from J, with 13 bases between. CDR3 in DNA: TGCGCCAGCAGCCTGACCGACCGGGCCTACGAGCAGTACTTC. This sequence encodes CASSLTDRAYEQYF.

This clone has a handful of counts. The chain has TRBV2 and TRBJ1-2; no clear D. The V end was cut by 4 bases, the J end by 0 bases, with 9 bases between. This CDR3 has 14 amino acids. Germline V gives CDR1 SNHLY, CDR2 FYNNEI. The CDR3 spells CASSGAGTNYGYTF. Written as DNA, the CDR3 is TGTGCCAGCAGTGGGGCGGGGACTAACTATGGCTACACCTTC.

The V and J genes are TRBV2 and TRBJ2-3; TRBD2 aligns across 11 bases. J was trimmed by 2 bases and V by 3 bases; bases with no gene match: 4. Germline lookup yields CDR1 SNHLY and CDR2 FYNNEI. The CDR3 sequence is 16 residues long. CDR3 in amino acids: CASSDRLAGTTDTQYF. CDR3 nucleotides: TGTGCCAGCAGTGACCGACTAGCGGGGACCACAGATACGCAGTATTTT.

This clone has a handful of counts. The rearrangement joins TRBV13 to TRBJ2-3, with D maybe TRBD1 (6 bases). The CDR3 length is 13 residues. Per the germline V gene, CDR1 is PRHDT and CDR2 is FYEKMQ (reference sequence). Trimming pared 4 bases from V and 5 bases from J, leaving 10 bases between. The CDR3 sequence: CASSSEGGDTQYF. The DNA of the CDR3 is TGTGCCAGCAGCTCTGAAGGGGGAGATACGCAGTATTTT.

The chain joins TRBV5-6 to TRBJ2-5; perhaps TRBD2 as D (5 bases). The germline V and J ends were trimmed by 0 bases and 5 bases, with 14 bases remaining between them. The CDR3 spans 15 residues. The V gene's germline CDR1 is SGHDT and CDR2 YYEEEE. The CDR3, as DNA: TGTGCCAGCAGCTTGGTTCAGATTTGGAGGGAGACCCAGTACTTC. Residues: CASSLVQIWRETQYF.

The chain has TRBV10-1 and TRBJ2-2; TRBD2 might be the D (6 bases). The length of the CDR3 is 16 residues. Trimming took 3 bases from V and 5 from J, leaving 16 bases between them. The V gene's germline CDR1 is WNHNN and CDR2 SYGVQD (reference sequence). CDR3 residues: CASSDPPGDQTGELFF. The CDR3 DNA follows: TGCGCCAGCAGTGATCCTCCGGGGGACCAAACCGGGGAGCTGTTTTTT.

The V gene is TRBV7-2, the J gene TRBJ2-1, with TRBD2 matching over 8 bases. V gave up 4 bases and J gave up 7 bases; unmatched junction bases: 6. The CDR3 runs to 14 residues. Germline CDR1 and CDR2: SGHTA and FQGNSA. The CDR3 region is CASSSLSGMNEQFF. The CDR3, as DNA: TGTGCCAGCAGCTCCCTTAGCGGGATGAATGAGCAGTTCTTC.